A single sample gave rise to the 21 T cell receptor beta chains below, sequenced in a study of blood T cell repertoires in COVID-19. Clones were sequenced by immunoSEQ multiplex PCR, and TCRdb holds only the in-frame ones, with some missing. This sample has roughly 330,000 clones; approximately 87% occur once, and the top ten carry 4%. Specimen: peripheral blood. The receptors stem from a woman between 50 and 59 years old with active or convalescent COVID-19.

The chain employs TRBV5-1 and TRBJ2-3; TRBD1 matches at 9 bases. This CDR3 spans 13 amino acids. V lost 10 bases, J lost 4 bases, and 7 bases stayed unmatched. Germline CDR1 SGHRS, CDR2 YFSETQ. CDR3 nucleotides: TGCGCCGGCCGGACAGGGGCCTCAGATACGCAGTATTTT. Its translation: CAGRTGASDTQYF.

This clone has just one count. V gene TRBV6-5 combines with J gene TRBJ1-2, with TRBD1 identical over 7 bases. The junction had 7 bases not matched to a gene; V was cut back by 7 bases and J by 8 bases. From germline, CDR1 is MNHEY and CDR2 SVGAGI. The CDR3 is made up of 12 amino acids. The CDR3 DNA sequence: TGTGCCAGCACTCGACAGGGTTACGGCTACACCTTC. Its translation is CASTRQGYGYTF.

The CDR3 region is CASSIRGGNNEQFF. CDR3 DNA sequence: TGTGCCAGTAGTATTCGGGGGGGGAACAATGAGCAGTTCTTC. This chain links TRBV19 with TRBJ2-1, with 8 bases aligning to TRBD2. The CDR3 has 14 residues. V was clipped by 3 bases and J by 5 bases; unmatched bases: 3. The V gene's germline CDR1 is LNHDA and CDR2 SQIVND (reference sequence). Using reference TRBV19 and TRBJ2-1 for the parts outside the CDR3, the full variable domain is DGGITQSPKYLFRKEGQNVTLSCEQNLNHDAMYWYRQDPGQGLRLIYYSQIVNDFQKGDIAEGYSVSREKKESFPLTVTSAQKNPTAFYLCASSIRGGNNEQFFGPGTRLTVL.

V gene TRBV4-2 combines with J gene TRBJ2-7; no clear D. Germline lookup yields CDR1 LGHNA and CDR2 YNFKEQ. The CDR3 totals 15 residues. V was clipped by 0 bases and J by 3 bases, with 12 bases between them. Here the CDR3 reads CASSQDVSADYEQYF. For the CDR3, the DNA is TGTGCCAGCAGCCAAGACGTCTCGGCGGACTACGAGCAGTACTTC.

About this clone: Other DNA sequences from this sample encode an identical CDR3 as well. The DNA for the CDR3 is TGTGCCAGTCAGGGCTATGGCTACACCTTC. This codes for CASQGYGYTF. The rearrangement uses TRBV28 and TRBJ1-2; possibly TRBD1 for D (5 bases). Germline CDR1 and CDR2: MDHEN and SYDVKM. Trimming removed 9 bases from V and 4 bases from J, with 6 bases in between. The CDR3 length is 10 residues.

This chain's CDR3 is CASSPTEMATGELFF. In DNA, the CDR3 is TGTGCCAGCAGCCCGACAGAGATGGCCACCGGGGAGCTGTTTTTT. The rearrangement uses TRBV9 and TRBJ2-2; D may be TRBD1 (5 bases). There are 15 residues in the CDR3. Trimming took off 4 bases at V and 4 bases at J, with 14 bases between the two ends. CDR1 is SGDLS, CDR2 YYNGEE, per germline.

V and J are TRBV3-1 (or the pseudogene TRBV3-2) and TRBJ1-1; D uncertain. Germline V lookup: CDR1 LGHDT, CDR2 YNNKEL (reference sequence). This CDR3 is built from 12 residues. V lost 3 bases, J lost 9 bases, and 11 bases lay in between. The CDR3 loop reads CASSHSKAKAFF. CDR3 nucleotide sequence: TGTGCCAGCAGCCACTCAAAAGCCAAAGCTTTCTTT.

The CDR3 here is CASSRRVVTGELFF. For the CDR3, the DNA is TGTGCCAGCAGCCGGCGGGTGGTCACCGGGGAGCTGTTTTTT. This chain uses TRBV7-9 with TRBJ2-2; TRBD2 is a possible D gene (5 bases). Germline V gene data show CDR1 as SEHNR and CDR2 as FQNEAQ (reference sequence). The CDR3 spans 14 residues. Trimming took 5 bases from V and 4 from J, leaving 11 bases between them. Looking up the rest from reference TRBV7-9 and TRBJ2-2 gives the full variable domain: DTGVSQNPRHKITKRGQNVTFRCDPISEHNRLYWYRQTLGQGPEFLTYFQNEAQLEKSRLLSDRFSAERPKGSFSTLEIQRTEQGDSAMYLCASSRRVVTGELFFGEGSRLTVL.

The rearrangement links TRBV18 to TRBJ2-2; TRBD2 aligns across 7 bases. Germline CDR1 KGHSH, CDR2 LQKENI. The CDR3 is 14 residues long. J was trimmed by 6 bases and V by 3 bases; bases with no gene match: 4. The CDR3 spells CASSPGLPSGELFF. In DNA form, the CDR3 reads TGTGCCAGCTCACCGGGACTACCTTCCGGGGAGCTGTTTTTT.

This clone has just one count. V usage is TRBV3-1 (or the pseudogene TRBV3-2) and J usage is TRBJ2-2, with D uncertain. V was trimmed by 0 bases and J by 5 bases, leaving 4 bases between them. This CDR3 region has 13 residues. The germline gives CDR1 LGHDT, CDR2 YNNKEL (reference sequence). CDR3 coding DNA: TGTGCCAGCAGCCAAGATAGAACCGGGGAGCTGTTTTTT. This encodes CASSQDRTGELFF.

On this clone itself: Other DNA sequences of this sample code for an identical CDR3. The chain links TRBV20-1 to TRBJ1-5; D is undetermined. Germline V gene sequence: CDR1 DFQATT, CDR2 SNEGSKA (reference sequence). Trimming shortened V by 3 bases and J by 0 bases, and 6 bases separated the two germline ends. CDR3 length: 13 residues. CDR3 amino acids: CSASSGSNQPQHF. CDR3 nucleotide sequence: TGCAGTGCTAGTTCCGGTAGCAATCAGCCCCAGCATTTT.

The rearrangement joins TRBV27 to TRBJ2-3; the match to TRBD2 covers 12 bases. Germline CDR1 and CDR2: MNHEY and SMNVEV (reference sequence). With 6 bases clipped from V and 7 bases from J, the junction kept 8 bases outside the gene matches. This CDR3 contains 15 residues. CDR3 sequence: CASSDGTSGRYTQYF. The CDR3 DNA follows: TGTGCCAGCAGCGACGGGACTAGCGGGCGATATACGCAGTATTTT.

This clone was recorded a few times. The rearrangement joins TRBV5-4 to TRBJ1-1; no clear D gene. V dropped 0 bases and J dropped 3 bases, with 15 bases sitting between them. This CDR3 is 16 amino acids long. Germline CDR1 and CDR2: SGHNT and YYREEE (reference sequence). CDR3: CASSLGGRSFDTEAFF. The CDR3 DNA is TGTGCCAGCAGCTTGGGAGGGCGGTCTTTTGACACTGAAGCTTTCTTT. The full variable domain, its missing parts supplied by reference TRBV5-4 and TRBJ1-1, is ETGVTQSPTHLIKTRGQQVTLRCSSQSGHNTVSWYQQALGQGPQFIFQYYREEENGRGNFPPRFSGLQFPNYSSELNVNALELDDSALYLCASSLGGRSFDTEAFFGQGTRLTVV.

The rearrangement links TRBV6-5 to TRBJ2-3; unclear D gene. V lost 8 bases to trimming and J lost 5 bases, with 17 bases between them. Per the germline V gene, CDR1 is MNHEY and CDR2 is SVGAGI. The CDR3 is 14 residues long. CDR3 sequence: CASGITSEEDTQYF. CDR3 DNA: TGTGCCAGCGGTATAACCTCCGAGGAAGATACGCAGTATTTT.

J is TRBJ1-1 and V is TRBV5-1; D remains unclear. Germline-derived CDR1 and CDR2 are SGHRS and YFSETQ. V was pared by 2 bases and J by 4 bases, with 6 bases between. CDR3 length: 12 residues. The CDR3 region has the DNA TGCGCCAGCAGCTTTTCATCCACTGAAGCTTTCTTT. Translating it yields CASSFSSTEAFF. Filled out from reference TRBV5-1 and TRBJ1-1, the complete variable domain reads KAGVTQTPRYLIKTRGQQVTLSCSPISGHRSVSWYQQTPGQGLQFLFEYFSETQRNKGNFPGRFSGRQFSNSRSEMNVSTLELGDSALYLCASSFSSTEAFFGQGTRLTVV.

V usage is TRBV3-1 (or the pseudogene TRBV3-2) and J usage is TRBJ2-1; D is unclear. CDR1 is LGHDT and CDR2 is YNNKEL in the germline V gene (reference sequence). Trimming took off 2 bases at V and 8 bases at J, with 7 bases between the two ends. The CDR3 runs to 12 residues. CDR3 bases: TGTGCCAGCAGCCAATCTTCAGATGAGCAGTTCTTC. This encodes CASSQSSDEQFF.

The chain combines TRBV6-5 with TRBJ1-1, with 7 bases fitting TRBD1. Germline loops: CDR1 MNHEY, CDR2 SVGAGI. CDR3 length equals 13 residues. With V trimmed by 2 bases and J by 4 bases, 1 base remained unmatched. CDR3: CASSYDRVTEAFF. The CDR3 nucleotides are TGTGCCAGCAGTTACGACAGGGTCACTGAAGCTTTCTTT.

This clone has just one count. The CDR3 region has the DNA TGTGCCAGCAGTGTTCAAGGGGGCGCGGGCAATCAGCCCCAGCATTTT. Translated, it gives CASSVQGGAGNQPQHF. V and J are TRBV6-1 and TRBJ1-5; TRBD1 matches 7 bases. Looked up from germline, CDR1 is MNHNS and CDR2 is SASEGT. The CDR3 covers 16 residues. With 4 bases clipped from V and 2 bases from J, the junction kept 8 bases outside the gene matches.

The V call is TRBV6-5, the J call TRBJ2-5, with TRBD2 as a possible D gene (5 bases). Trimming stripped 0 bases from V and 4 bases from J, with 9 bases between. Germline CDR1 and CDR2: MNHEY and SVGAGI. The CDR3 has 14 amino acids. CDR3 loop: CASSYSLGAETQYF. CDR3 sequence (DNA): TGTGCCAGCAGTTACTCGCTGGGAGCAGAGACCCAGTACTTC.

DNA of the CDR3: TGTGCCAGCAGCCCGGACAGGGATGTCTATGGCTACACCTTC. This gives the protein CASSPDRDVYGYTF. This chain uses TRBV3-1 (or the pseudogene TRBV3-2) with TRBJ1-2; TRBD1 matches 8 bases. Germline V lookup: CDR1 LGHDT, CDR2 YNNKEL (reference sequence). With 4 bases clipped from V and 4 bases from J, the junction kept 5 bases outside the gene matches. The CDR3 contains 14 residues.

The chain has TRBV28 and TRBJ2-3; 7 bases align to TRBD2. This CDR3 has 15 amino acids. Looked up from germline, CDR1 is MDHEN and CDR2 is SYDVKM. V lost 3 bases, J lost 5 bases, and 8 bases stayed unmatched. The CDR3 coding sequence is TGTGCCAGCAGTTTCCGGGACCAGCGGGGAGATACGCAGTATTTT. Protein sequence: CASSFRDQRGDTQYF.